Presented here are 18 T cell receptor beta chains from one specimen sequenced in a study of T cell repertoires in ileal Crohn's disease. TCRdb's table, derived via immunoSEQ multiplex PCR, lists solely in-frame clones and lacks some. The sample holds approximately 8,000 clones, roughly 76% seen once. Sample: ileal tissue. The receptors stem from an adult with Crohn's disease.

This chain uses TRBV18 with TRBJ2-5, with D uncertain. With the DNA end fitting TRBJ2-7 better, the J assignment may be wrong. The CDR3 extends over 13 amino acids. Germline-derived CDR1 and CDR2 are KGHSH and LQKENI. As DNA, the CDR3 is TGTGCCAGCTCTCCCGGGTCTTCCTACGAGCAGTACTTC. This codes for CASSPGSSYEQYF.

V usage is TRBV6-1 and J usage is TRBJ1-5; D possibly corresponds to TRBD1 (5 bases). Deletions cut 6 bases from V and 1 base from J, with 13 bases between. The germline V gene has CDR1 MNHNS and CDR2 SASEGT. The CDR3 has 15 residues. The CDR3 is CASRGLWPSNQPQHF. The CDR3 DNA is TGTGCCAGCAGGGGGCTATGGCCGAGCAATCAGCCCCAGCATTTT.

The CDR3 nucleotides read TGTGCCAGCAGCCAGCCACAGAACTATGGCTACACCTTC. It yields the protein CASSQPQNYGYTF. This chain links TRBV14 with TRBJ1-2; no clear D. CDR1 and CDR2 (germline): SGHDN, FVKESK. The CDR3 is made up of 13 amino acids. V lost 3 bases, J lost 2 bases, and 7 bases lay in between. The entire variable domain, with the rest obtained from reference TRBV14 and TRBJ1-2, is as follows: EAGVTQFPSHSVIEKGQTVTLRCDPISGHDNLYWYRRVMGKEIKFLLHFVKESKQDESGMPNNRFLAERTGGTYSTLKVQPAELEDSGVYFCASSQPQNYGYTFGSGTRLTVV.

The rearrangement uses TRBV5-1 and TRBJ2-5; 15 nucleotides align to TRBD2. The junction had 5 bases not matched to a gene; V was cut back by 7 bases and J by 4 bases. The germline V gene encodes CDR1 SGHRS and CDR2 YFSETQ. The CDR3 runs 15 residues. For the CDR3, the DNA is TGCGCCAGCCGCGGACTAGCGGGAGGGGGAGAGACCCAGTACTTC. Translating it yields CASRGLAGGGETQYF.

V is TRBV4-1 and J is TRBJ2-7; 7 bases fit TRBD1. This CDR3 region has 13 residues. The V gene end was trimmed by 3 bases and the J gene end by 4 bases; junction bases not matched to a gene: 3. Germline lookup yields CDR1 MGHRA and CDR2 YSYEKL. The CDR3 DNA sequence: TGCGCCAGCAGCCAGGGGACAGTTTACGAGCAGTACTTC. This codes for CASSQGTVYEQYF.

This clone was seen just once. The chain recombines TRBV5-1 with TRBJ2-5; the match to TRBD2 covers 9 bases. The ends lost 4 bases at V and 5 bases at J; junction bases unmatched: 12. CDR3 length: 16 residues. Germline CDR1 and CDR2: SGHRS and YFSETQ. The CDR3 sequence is CASSTAAGGSGETQYF. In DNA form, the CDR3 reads TGCGCCAGCAGCACTGCAGCGGGAGGATCAGGGGAGACCCAGTACTTC.

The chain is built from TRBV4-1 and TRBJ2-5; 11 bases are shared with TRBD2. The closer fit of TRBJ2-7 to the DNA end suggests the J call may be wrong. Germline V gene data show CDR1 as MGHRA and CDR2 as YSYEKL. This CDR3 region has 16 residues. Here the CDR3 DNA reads TGCGCCAGCAGCCATCTCCTGACTAGCGGGATGGACGAGCAGTACTTC. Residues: CASSHLLTSGMDEQYF.

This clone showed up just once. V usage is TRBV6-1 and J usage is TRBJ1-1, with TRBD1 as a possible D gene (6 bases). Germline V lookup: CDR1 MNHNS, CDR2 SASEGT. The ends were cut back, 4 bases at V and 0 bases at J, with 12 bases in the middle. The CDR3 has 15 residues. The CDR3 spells CASSVQGWVNTEAFF. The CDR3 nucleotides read TGTGCCAGCAGTGTACAGGGTTGGGTGAACACTGAAGCTTTCTTT.

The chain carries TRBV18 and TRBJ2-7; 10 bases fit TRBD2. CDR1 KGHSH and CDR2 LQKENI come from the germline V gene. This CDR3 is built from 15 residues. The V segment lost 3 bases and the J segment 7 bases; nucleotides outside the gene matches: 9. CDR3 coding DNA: TGTGCCAGCTCACCGGGGGCTAGCGGGAGCAGTGAGCAGTACTTC. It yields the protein CASSPGASGSSEQYF.

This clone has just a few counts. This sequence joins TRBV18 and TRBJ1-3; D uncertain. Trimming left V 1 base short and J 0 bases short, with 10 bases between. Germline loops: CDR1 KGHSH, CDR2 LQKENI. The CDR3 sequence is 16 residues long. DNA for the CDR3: TGTGCCAGCTCACCACAGGGTACTAGCTCTGGAAACACCATATATTTT. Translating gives CASSPQGTSSGNTIYF.

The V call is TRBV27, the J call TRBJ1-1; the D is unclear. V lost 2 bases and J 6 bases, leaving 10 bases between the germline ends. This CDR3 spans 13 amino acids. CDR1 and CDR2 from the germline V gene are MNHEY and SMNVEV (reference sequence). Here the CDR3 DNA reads TGTGCCAGCAGTTTAGCGGGAAGGGCTGAAGCTTTCTTT. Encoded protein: CASSLAGRAEAFF.

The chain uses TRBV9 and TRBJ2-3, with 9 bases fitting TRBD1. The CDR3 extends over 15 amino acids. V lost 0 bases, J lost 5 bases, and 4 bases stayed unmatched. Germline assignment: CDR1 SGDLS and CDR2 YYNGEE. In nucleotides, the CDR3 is TGTGCCAGCAGCGTAGGGGGACAGGGAAGAGATACGCAGTATTTT. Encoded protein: CASSVGGQGRDTQYF.

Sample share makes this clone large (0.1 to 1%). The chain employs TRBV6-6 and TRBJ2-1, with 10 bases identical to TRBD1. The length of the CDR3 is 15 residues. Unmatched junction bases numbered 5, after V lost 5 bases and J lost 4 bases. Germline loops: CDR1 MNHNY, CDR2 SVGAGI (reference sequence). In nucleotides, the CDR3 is TGTGCCAGCAGTCAGCCGGGACAGGGGTACAATGAGCAGTTCTTC. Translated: CASSQPGQGYNEQFF.

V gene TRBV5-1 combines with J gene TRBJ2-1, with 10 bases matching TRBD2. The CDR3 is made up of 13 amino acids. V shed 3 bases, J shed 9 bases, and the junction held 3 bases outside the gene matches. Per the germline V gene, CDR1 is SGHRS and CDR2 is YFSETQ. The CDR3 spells CASSSGTSVEQFF. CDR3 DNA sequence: TGCGCCAGCAGCTCGGGGACTAGCGTTGAGCAGTTCTTC.

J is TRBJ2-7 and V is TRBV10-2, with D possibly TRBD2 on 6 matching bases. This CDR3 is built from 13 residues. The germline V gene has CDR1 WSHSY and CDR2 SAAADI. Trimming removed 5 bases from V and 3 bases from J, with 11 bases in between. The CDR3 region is CASSSGRLYEQYF. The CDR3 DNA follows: TGCGCCAGCAGTAGTGGGAGGCTCTACGAGCAGTACTTC.

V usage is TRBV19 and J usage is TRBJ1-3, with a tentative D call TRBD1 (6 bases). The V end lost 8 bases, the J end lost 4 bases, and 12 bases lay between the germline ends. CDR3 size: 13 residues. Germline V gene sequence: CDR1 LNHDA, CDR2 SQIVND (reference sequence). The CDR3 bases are TGTGCCAGTGAACAGGGATACGGAAACACCATATATTTT. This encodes CASEQGYGNTIYF.

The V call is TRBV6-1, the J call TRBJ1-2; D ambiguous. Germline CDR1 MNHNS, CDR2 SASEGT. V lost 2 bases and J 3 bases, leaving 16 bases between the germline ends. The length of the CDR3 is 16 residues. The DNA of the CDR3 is TGTGCCAGCAGTGAATCCAATCGAGGAGGGCACTATGGCTACACCTTC. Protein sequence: CASSESNRGGHYGYTF.

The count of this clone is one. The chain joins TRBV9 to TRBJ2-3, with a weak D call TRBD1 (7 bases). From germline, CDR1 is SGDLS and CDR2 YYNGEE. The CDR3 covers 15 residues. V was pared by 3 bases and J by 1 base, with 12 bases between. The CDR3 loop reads CASSAQGGRTDTQYF. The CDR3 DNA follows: TGTGCCAGCAGCGCCCAGGGGGGCCGCACAGATACGCAGTATTTT.